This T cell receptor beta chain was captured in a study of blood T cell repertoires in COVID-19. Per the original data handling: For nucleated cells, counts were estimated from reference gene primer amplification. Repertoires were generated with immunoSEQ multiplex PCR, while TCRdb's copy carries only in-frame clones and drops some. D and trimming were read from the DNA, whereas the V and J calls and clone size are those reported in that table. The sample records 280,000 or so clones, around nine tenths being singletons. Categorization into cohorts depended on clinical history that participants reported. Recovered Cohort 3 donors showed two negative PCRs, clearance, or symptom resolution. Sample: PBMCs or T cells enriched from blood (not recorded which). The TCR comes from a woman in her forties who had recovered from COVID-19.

CDR3 amino acids: CASIWWGRGGEKLFF. The CDR3 nucleotides are TGCGCCAGCATTTGGTGGGGCCGGGGGGGTGAAAAACTGTTTTTT. This chain links TRBV10-1 with TRBJ1-4, with D possibly TRBD1 on 5 matching bases. Germline V gives CDR1 WNHNN, CDR2 SYGVQD (reference sequence). V was clipped by 7 bases and J by 7 bases, with 19 bases between them. The CDR3 covers 15 residues.